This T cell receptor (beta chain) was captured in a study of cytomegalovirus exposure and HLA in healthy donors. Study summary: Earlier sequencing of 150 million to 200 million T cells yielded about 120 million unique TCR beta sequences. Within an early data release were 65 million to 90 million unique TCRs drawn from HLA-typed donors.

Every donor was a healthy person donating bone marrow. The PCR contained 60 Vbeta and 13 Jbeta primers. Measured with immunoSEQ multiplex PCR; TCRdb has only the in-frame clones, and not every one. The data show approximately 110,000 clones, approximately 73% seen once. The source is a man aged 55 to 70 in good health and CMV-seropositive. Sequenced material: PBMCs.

CDR3 DNA: TGTGCCAGCAGACCACCGGGACAGGGGACCTATGGCTACACCTTC. Its translation is CASRPPGQGTYGYTF. This chain uses TRBV6-5 with TRBJ1-2; TRBD1 aligns across 10 bases. V shed 6 bases and J 4 bases; nucleotides not matched to a gene: 8. The germline V gene has CDR1 MNHEY and CDR2 SVGAGI. This CDR3 has 15 amino acids.